This TCR beta chain came from a study of CD8+ T cells in alopecia areata. Documented treatment: oral pan-JAK inhibitor, 5-10 mg twice daily. Peripheral blood samples and lesional scalp punch biopsies were obtained from alopecia areata patients. In regard to this clone: Its target is unknown.

The CDR3 has 14 residues. Germline V gene lookup returns CDR1 LGHNT and CDR2 FRNRAP. Trimming removed 3 bases from V and 5 bases from J, with 12 bases in between. Study-wide results and limits: Scalp clonality decreased significantly with tofacitinib, and so did expanded CD8+ clones among the top 100. Although TCR sharing was seen in mice, sharing across patients was less clear, possibly for HLA-related reasons.

It was cDNA, reverse transcribed from extracted RNA, that served as the sequencing template. TCRdb's table, derived via immunoSEQ multiplex PCR, lists solely in-frame clones and lacks some. The sample yields approximately 42,000 clones, just over 65% seen once. Here the sequenced sample was CD8+ T cells sorted from blood, taken at week 4, from a patient treated with tofacitinib. This TCR came from a human donor with alopecia areata. The chain has TRBV12-5 and TRBJ2-3, with D perhaps matching TRBD1 (6 bases). The CDR3 loop reads CASGLVDSQDTQYF. The CDR3 DNA reads as TGTGCTAGTGGTTTAGTGGACAGCCAAGATACGCAGTATTTT.